The 7 T cell receptor beta chains below were found in one sample sequenced in a study of cytomegalovirus exposure and HLA in healthy donors. The study ran its PCR with 60 Vbeta and 13 Jbeta primers. The protocol was immunoSEQ multiplex PCR, while the TCRdb copy is restricted to in-frame clones and leaves out a portion. The table shows tens of thousands of clones, with roughly 60% occurring only once. What was sequenced was PBMCs. The receptors stem from a man in his fifties or sixties in good health and CMV-seropositive.

In this sample, this clone turned up once. This CDR3 is CASSQEQAAPLNTGELFF. The CDR3 DNA follows: TGTGCCAGCAGCCAAGAACAGGCAGCCCCTTTGAACACCGGGGAGCTGTTTTTT. The chain employs TRBV4-2 and TRBJ2-2; a weak D match, TRBD1 (5 bases). The germline V and J ends were trimmed by 0 bases and 1 base, with 15 bases remaining between them. The CDR3 is 18 residues long. Germline CDR1 LGHNA, CDR2 YNFKEQ.

The genes are TRBV29-1 and TRBJ2-5; possibly TRBD2 for D (7 bases). Germline-derived CDR1 and CDR2 are SQVTM and ANQGSEA. With 6 bases removed from V and 1 base from J, the gap between germline ends came to 15 bases. The CDR3 loop spans 14 amino acids. CDR3 amino acids: CSVLAGATQETQYF. The CDR3 nucleotides read TGCAGCGTCCTGGCGGGGGCTACCCAAGAGACCCAGTACTTC.

This chain connects TRBV7-2 to TRBJ2-7, with 9 bases aligning to TRBD2. The CDR3 is 15 amino acids. With V trimmed by 1 base and J by 3 bases, 4 bases remained unmatched. Germline V gene data show CDR1 as SGHTA and CDR2 as FQGNSA. DNA of the CDR3: TGTGCCAGCAGCTTAGTGGCGGGAGGGCTCTACGAGCAGTACTTC. Protein product: CASSLVAGGLYEQYF.

The V gene is TRBV6-5, the J gene TRBJ2-7; possible D gene TRBD1, 5 bases. This CDR3 spans 13 amino acids. Germline V gene data show CDR1 as MNHEY and CDR2 as SVGAGI. V lost 2 bases, J lost 2 bases, and 7 bases lay in between. CDR3 in amino acids: CASSYGRAYEQYF. Written as DNA, the CDR3 is TGTGCCAGCAGTTACGGCAGGGCCTACGAGCAGTACTTC.

The genes are TRBV5-1 and TRBJ2-2; maybe TRBD2 (6 bases). The CDR3 runs 14 residues. Trimming removed 0 bases at V and 4 bases at J, with 7 bases between. CDR1 and CDR2 from the germline V gene are SGHRS and YFSETQ. The CDR3 region is CASSLGRGTGELFF. The DNA of the CDR3 is TGCGCCAGCAGCTTGGGGCGGGGCACCGGGGAGCTGTTTTTT.

This clone was counted between two and nine times. The rearrangement uses TRBV5-4 and TRBJ2-1; perhaps TRBD2 as D (6 bases). Trimming took off 4 bases at V and 9 bases at J, with 17 bases between the two ends. Germline V gives CDR1 SGHNT, CDR2 YYREEE (reference sequence). CDR3 length: 14 residues. CDR3 amino acids: CASSRLVSWGEQFF. CDR3 DNA sequence: TGTGCCAGCAGCCGACTAGTATCATGGGGTGAGCAGTTCTTC.

V usage is TRBV2 and J usage is TRBJ1-2; the D gene is possibly TRBD1 (5 bases). In germline, CDR1 is SNHLY, CDR2 FYNNEI. Trimming shortened V by 4 bases and J by 6 bases, and 9 bases separated the two germline ends. CDR3 length: 12 residues. The CDR3 region is CASSGQGDGYTF. The DNA of the CDR3 is TGTGCCAGCAGTGGGCAGGGTGATGGCTACACCTTC.